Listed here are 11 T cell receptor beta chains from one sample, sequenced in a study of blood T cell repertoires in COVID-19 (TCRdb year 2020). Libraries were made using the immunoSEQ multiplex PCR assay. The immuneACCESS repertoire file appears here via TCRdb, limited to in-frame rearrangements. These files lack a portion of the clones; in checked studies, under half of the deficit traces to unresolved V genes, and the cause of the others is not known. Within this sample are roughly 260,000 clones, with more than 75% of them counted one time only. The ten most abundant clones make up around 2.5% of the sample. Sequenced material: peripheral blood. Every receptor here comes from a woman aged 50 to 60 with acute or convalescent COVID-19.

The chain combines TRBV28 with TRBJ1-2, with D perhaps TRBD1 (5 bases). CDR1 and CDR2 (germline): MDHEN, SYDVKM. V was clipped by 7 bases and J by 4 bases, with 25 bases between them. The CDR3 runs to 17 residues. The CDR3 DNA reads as TGTGCCAGCACCTCCCAGTGGGGGGGACCGGGAGTCTATGGCTACACCTTC. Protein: CASTSQWGGPGVYGYTF.

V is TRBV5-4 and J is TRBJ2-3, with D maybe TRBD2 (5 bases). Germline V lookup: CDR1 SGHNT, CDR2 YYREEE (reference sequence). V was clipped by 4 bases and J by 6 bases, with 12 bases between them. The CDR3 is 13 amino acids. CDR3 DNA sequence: TGTGCCAGCAGCCGCCGGGATGACGATACGCAGTATTTT. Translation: CASSRRDDDTQYF. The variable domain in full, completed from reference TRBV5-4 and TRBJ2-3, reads ETGVTQSPTHLIKTRGQQVTLRCSSQSGHNTVSWYQQALGQGPQFIFQYYREEENGRGNFPPRFSGLQFPNYSSELNVNALELDDSALYLCASSRRDDDTQYFGPGTRLTVL.

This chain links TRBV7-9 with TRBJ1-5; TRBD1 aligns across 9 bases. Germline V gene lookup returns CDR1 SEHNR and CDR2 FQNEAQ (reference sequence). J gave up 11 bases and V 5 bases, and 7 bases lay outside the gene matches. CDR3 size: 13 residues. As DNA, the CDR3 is TGTGCCAGCAGCGGGACAGGGAGGGGAGCCCAGCATTTT. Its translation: CASSGTGRGAQHF.

The chain's CDR3 is CASSVAGQGLRSPLHF. The CDR3, as DNA: TGTGCCAGCAGCGTAGCGGGACAGGGTTTAAGGTCACCCCTCCACTTT. The chain employs TRBV9 and TRBJ1-6; 9 bases are shared with TRBD1. V lost 0 bases and J lost 10; bases outside the gene matches: 8. This CDR3 comprises 16 residues. From germline, CDR1 is SGDLS and CDR2 YYNGEE.

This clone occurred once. This CDR3 reads CASILGQGIYEQYF. CDR3 nucleotide sequence: TGTGCCAGTATACTGGGACAGGGAATCTACGAGCAGTACTTC. This chain links TRBV28 with TRBJ2-7; 9 nucleotides align to TRBD1. The CDR3 extends over 14 amino acids. Trimming removed 9 bases from V and 3 bases from J; junction bases left unmatched: 9. Per germline, CDR1 MDHEN and CDR2 SYDVKM. Full variable domain (outside the CDR3, taken from reference TRBV28 and TRBJ2-7): DVKVTQSSRYLVKRTGEKVFLECVQDMDHENMFWYRQDPGLGLRLIYFSYDVKMKEKGDIPEGYSVSREKKERFSLILESASTNQTSMYLCASILGQGIYEQYFGPGTRLTVT.

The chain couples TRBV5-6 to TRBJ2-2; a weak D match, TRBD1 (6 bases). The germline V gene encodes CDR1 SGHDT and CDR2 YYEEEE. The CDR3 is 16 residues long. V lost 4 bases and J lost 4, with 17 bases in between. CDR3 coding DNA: TGTGCCAGCAGCCGGGACGGGACAAGGAGCACCGGGGAGCTGTTTTTT. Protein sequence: CASSRDGTRSTGELFF.

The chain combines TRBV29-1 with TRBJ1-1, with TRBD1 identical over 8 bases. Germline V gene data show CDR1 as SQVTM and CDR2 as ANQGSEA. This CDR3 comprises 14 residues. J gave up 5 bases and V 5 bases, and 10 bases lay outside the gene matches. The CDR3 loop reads CSVLGQGAGTEAFF. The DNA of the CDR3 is TGCAGCGTTCTGGGCCAGGGGGCGGGGACTGAAGCTTTCTTT.

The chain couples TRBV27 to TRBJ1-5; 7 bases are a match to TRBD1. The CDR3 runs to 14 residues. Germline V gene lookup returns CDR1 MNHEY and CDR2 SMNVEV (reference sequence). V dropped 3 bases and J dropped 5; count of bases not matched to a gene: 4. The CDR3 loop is CASSFSTGHQPQHF. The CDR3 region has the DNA TGTGCCAGCAGTTTCTCGACAGGGCATCAGCCCCAGCATTTT.

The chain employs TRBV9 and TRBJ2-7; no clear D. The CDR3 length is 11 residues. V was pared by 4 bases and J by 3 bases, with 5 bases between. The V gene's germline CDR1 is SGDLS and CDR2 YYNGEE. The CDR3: CASSSNYEQYF. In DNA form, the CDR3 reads TGTGCCAGCAGCTCCAACTACGAGCAGTACTTC.

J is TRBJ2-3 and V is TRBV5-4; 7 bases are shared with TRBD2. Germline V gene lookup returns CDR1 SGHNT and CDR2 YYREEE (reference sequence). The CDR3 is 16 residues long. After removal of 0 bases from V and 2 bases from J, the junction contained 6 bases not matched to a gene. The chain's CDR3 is CASSLGGGGLTDTQYF. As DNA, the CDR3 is TGTGCCAGCAGCTTGGGTGGCGGGGGACTCACAGATACGCAGTATTTT.

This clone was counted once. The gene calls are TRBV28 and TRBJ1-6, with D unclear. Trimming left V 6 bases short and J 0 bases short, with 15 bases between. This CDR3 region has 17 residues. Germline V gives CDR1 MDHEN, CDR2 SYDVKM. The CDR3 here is CASSKLPSGSYNSPLHF. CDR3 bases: TGTGCCAGCAGCAAGCTCCCGTCGGGCTCCTATAATTCACCCCTCCACTTT.